The next 24 T cell receptor beta chains were all read from a single sample in a study of response to subunit inactivated influenza vaccine. Via MiXCR, TCRdb re-called the RT-PCR reads, giving one row per CDR3 protein. The data hold approximately 520,000 distinct CDR3 sequences, with 15% to 20% observed a single time. The material was CD4+ T cells sorted from PBMCs, obtained 23 months after vaccination. The source of these receptors is a man in his fifties or sixties who received an inactivated influenza vaccine.

The rearrangement links TRBV6-5 to TRBJ1-6, with a weak D call TRBD1 (6 bases). Trimming pared 3 bases from V and 4 bases from J, leaving 10 bases between. Germline V CDR1 and CDR2: MNHEY, SVGAGI. The CDR3 has 15 amino acids. The CDR3 nucleotides are TGTGCCAGCAGTTATGGGACACCTTATAATTCACCCCTCCACTTT. Amino acids: CASSYGTPYNSPLHF.

In this sample, this clonotype turned up a few times. The rearrangement links TRBV5-1 to TRBJ2-5; 7 bases line up with TRBD1. Germline V gene data show CDR1 as SGHRS and CDR2 as YFSETQ. The CDR3 totals 13 residues. J gave up 4 bases and V 3 bases, and 3 bases lay outside the gene matches. The CDR3 sequence is CASSSNRGETQYF. For the CDR3, the DNA is TGCGCCAGCAGCTCAAACAGGGGAGAGACCCAGTACTTC.

This clonotype was detected a few times. V gene TRBV6-6 combines with J gene TRBJ2-2; TRBD1 might be the D (5 bases). Trimming removed 10 bases at V and 6 bases at J, with 15 bases between. Germline CDR1 MNHNY, CDR2 SVGAGI (reference sequence). CDR3 length: 13 residues. The CDR3 DNA sequence: TGTGCCACCAAGGGGCCTGCCGCCGGGGAGCTGTTTTTT. This codes for CATKGPAAGELFF.

This clonotype was found a few times. J is TRBJ2-3 and V is TRBV7-2; D gene unclear. This CDR3 spans 13 amino acids. Germline CDR1 is SGHTA and CDR2 is FQGNSA. V lost 3 bases, J lost 3 bases, and 7 bases lay in between. In nucleotides, the CDR3 is TGTGCCAGCAGCTTGGCGAATACAGATACGCAGTATTTT. It specifies CASSLANTDTQYF.

In its sample, this clonotype was seen a few times. The chain uses TRBV20-1 and TRBJ2-3; TRBD1 aligns across 7 bases. Germline V lookup: CDR1 DFQATT, CDR2 SNEGSKA (reference sequence). There are 14 residues in the CDR3. V shed 6 bases and J 3 bases; nucleotides not matched to a gene: 9. The CDR3 sequence: CSALRPTGTDTQYF. The CDR3 nucleotides read TGCAGTGCCCTTAGACCGACAGGGACAGATACGCAGTATTTT.

This clonotype was picked up a small number of times. A junction end diverges from the germline sequence, so it may reflect a read error. J is TRBJ2-7 and V is TRBV3-1; TRBD1 aligns across 7 bases. Germline CDR1 LGHDT, CDR2 YNNKEL (reference sequence). There are 12 residues in the CDR3. CDR3: CASSQPTGTLNF. As DNA, the CDR3 is TGTGCCAGCAGCCAACCGACAGGGACGTTGAACTTC.

V usage is TRBV5-1 and J usage is TRBJ2-3, with D uncertain. Germline CDR1 SGHRS, CDR2 YFSETQ. The CDR3 sequence is 16 residues long. The ends were cut back, 4 bases at V and 0 bases at J, with 15 bases in the middle. The CDR3 DNA sequence: TGCGCCAGCAGCCCGGAACGGGCGTCTAGCACAGATACGCAGTATTTT. It codes for CASSPERASSTDTQYF.

This clonotype was seen many times. The chain recombines TRBV10-3 with TRBJ1-5; TRBD1 is a possible D gene (5 bases). The CDR3 length is 15 residues. Per the germline V gene, CDR1 is ENHRY and CDR2 is SYGVKD. The V gene lost 4 bases and the J gene lost 1 base, with 11 bases spanning the gap. The CDR3 DNA is TGTGCCATCAGTGGGAGCAGGGAGAGCAATCAGCCCCAGCATTTT. Its protein product is CAISGSRESNQPQHF.

The chain combines TRBV7-9 with TRBJ2-1, with D hard to call. Germline CDR1 is SEHNR and CDR2 is FQNEAQ (reference sequence). Trimming cost V 1 base and J 7 bases, with 11 bases left between them. The CDR3 is 14 amino acids. CDR3 sequence (DNA): TGTGCCAGCAGCTTAGTGCAGGCCGAAAATGAGCAGTTCTTC. Residues: CASSLVQAENEQFF.

This clonotype turned up a few times. This chain connects TRBV6-5 to TRBJ2-1; 10 bases agree with TRBD2. This CDR3 has 17 amino acids. Germline V gene data show CDR1 as MNHEY and CDR2 as SVGAGI. V trimming: 0 bases; J trimming: 2 bases; junction bases outside the gene matches: 4. CDR3 DNA: TGTGCCAGCAGTTACTCAATAGCGGGGGGAACCTACAATGAGCAGTTCTTC. The encoded protein is CASSYSIAGGTYNEQFF.

The gene calls are TRBV3-1 and TRBJ2-1; 8 bases align to TRBD2. CDR3 size: 14 residues. Per germline, CDR1 LGHDT and CDR2 YNNKEL (reference sequence). The trim removed 6 bases at V and 7 bases at J, leaving 8 bases unmatched. The CDR3 sequence: CASRPSGSGNEQFF. The CDR3 DNA sequence: TGTGCCAGCAGACCAAGCGGGAGTGGTAATGAGCAGTTCTTC.

The rearrangement uses TRBV28 and TRBJ2-3; tentatively, D is TRBD2 (5 bases). V was clipped by 6 bases and J by 6 bases, with 16 bases between them. The length of the CDR3 is 14 residues. The V gene's germline CDR1 is MDHEN and CDR2 SYDVKM. The CDR3 is CASSLITSGDTQYF. DNA for the CDR3: TGTGCCAGCAGCCTAATTACCAGCGGTGATACGCAGTATTTT.

The CDR3 spells CASSFWDRADTQYF. The CDR3, as DNA: TGTGCCAGCAGTTTCTGGGACAGGGCAGATACGCAGTATTTT. This chain links TRBV12-3 or TRBV12-4 with TRBJ2-3; TRBD1 aligns across 9 bases. This CDR3 region has 14 residues. V gave up 3 bases and J gave up 4 bases; unmatched junction bases: 2.

As regards this clonotype: A read error is possible here, since a much larger clone lies one base away. The chain uses TRBV12-3 or TRBV12-4 and TRBJ1-1; D not certain. The CDR3 spans 13 residues. CDR3 residues: CASRTQRNTESFF. As DNA, the CDR3 is TGTGCCAGCAGAACTCAAAGAAACACTGAATCTTTCTTT.

This clonotype has more than one count but fewer than ten. The chain employs TRBV18 and TRBJ2-4; no reliable D call. Trimming shortened V by 3 bases and J by 0 bases, and 9 bases separated the two germline ends. Germline assignment: CDR1 KGHSH and CDR2 LQKENI. The CDR3 contains 15 residues. CDR3 nucleotides: TGTGCCAGCTCACCCGGTAGATTAGCCAAAAACATTCAGTACTTC. Amino acid sequence: CASSPGRLAKNIQYF.

CDR3 loop: CASSPPNSVGFYNEQFF. The CDR3 bases are TGTGCCAGCTCACCACCGAACAGTGTTGGCTTCTACAATGAGCAGTTCTTC. This chain connects TRBV18 to TRBJ2-1; no reliable D call. Germline CDR1 reads KGHSH; CDR2 reads LQKENI. The germline V and J ends were trimmed by 0 bases and 3 bases, with 15 bases remaining between them. This CDR3 region has 17 residues.

This clonotype was counted many times. The chain links TRBV10-3 to TRBJ1-1; D possibly corresponds to TRBD1 (5 bases). Germline V lookup: CDR1 ENHRY, CDR2 SYGVKD. The CDR3 spans 13 residues. The germline V and J ends were trimmed by 10 bases and 1 base, with 13 bases remaining between them. The CDR3, as DNA: TGTGCCAGCCAGGGCGTGGGGAACACTGAAGCTTTCTTT. As protein: CASQGVGNTEAFF.

This clonotype was counted a few times. The CDR3 loop is CSATPGLAGAGDIQYF. The CDR3, as DNA: TGCAGTGCCACGCCGGGACTAGCGGGAGCGGGTGACATTCAGTACTTC. The chain uses TRBV20-1 and TRBJ2-4; TRBD2 matches at 14 bases. The germline CDR1 and CDR2 sequences are DFQATT and SNEGSKA (reference sequence). Losses at the gene ends were 6 bases for V and 8 bases for J; bases not matched to a gene: 12. The CDR3 runs 16 residues.

In its sample, this clonotype was seen a few times. The chain is built from TRBV20-1 and TRBJ2-7; 8 bases agree with TRBD1. Looked up from germline, CDR1 is DFQATT and CDR2 is SNEGSKA (reference sequence). The ends lost 6 bases at V and 2 bases at J; junction bases unmatched: 9. There are 14 residues in the CDR3. CDR3 nucleotide sequence: TGCAGTGCGGCTACCGGGACAGGCCCCTACGAGCAGTACTTC. Translating gives CSAATGTGPYEQYF.

This clonotype was seen repeatedly, ten times or more. This rearrangement joins TRBV7-2 to TRBJ2-2; perhaps TRBD1 as D (5 bases). Germline CDR1 reads SGHTA; CDR2 reads FQGNSA. V lost 5 bases and J lost 14, with 15 bases in between. The CDR3 covers 12 residues. CDR3 coding DNA: TGTGCCAGCAGCCCGACAGCCCAGAACCTGTTTTTT. This codes for CASSPTAQNLFF.

There are a few counts of this clonotype. CDR3 sequence: CASSQDIGRVNSPLHF. The DNA of the CDR3 is TGCGCCAGCAGCCAAGATATCGGTAGGGTTAATTCACCCCTCCACTTT. The genes are TRBV4-3 and TRBJ1-6; D gene uncertain. The CDR3 is 16 amino acids. V lost 0 bases to trimming and J lost 6 bases, with 12 bases between them. Germline V gene lookup returns CDR1 LGHNA and CDR2 YSLEER.

This clonotype was detected only a few times. The V and J genes are TRBV3-1 and TRBJ1-6; D unclear. V was shortened by 1 base and J by 8 bases, with 9 bases between the two germline ends. In germline, CDR1 is LGHDT, CDR2 YNNKEL (reference sequence). This CDR3 spans 14 amino acids. CDR3 protein: CASSQGTGYSPLHF. CDR3 bases: TGTGCCAGCAGCCAAGGGACGGGCTATTCACCCCTCCACTTT. Full variable domain (remainder filled in from reference TRBV3-1 and TRBJ1-6): DTAVSQTPKYLVTQMGNDKSIKCEQNLGHDTMYWYKQDSKKFLKIMFSYNNKELIINETVPNRFSPKSPDKAHLNLHINSLELGDSAVYFCASSQGTGYSPLHFGNGTRLTVT.

The sample holds a few counts of this clonotype. The rearrangement joins TRBV27 to TRBJ2-5; D perhaps matches TRBD2 (6 bases). With 0 bases removed from V and 1 base from J, the gap between germline ends came to 9 bases. Germline V lookup: CDR1 MNHEY, CDR2 SMNVEV (reference sequence). CDR3 length: 15 amino acids. The CDR3 is CASSLSRRGQETQYF. DNA of the CDR3: TGTGCCAGCAGTTTATCACGGCGGGGCCAAGAGACCCAGTACTTC.

The gene calls are TRBV9 and TRBJ2-1, with D unclear. The CDR3 has 13 amino acids. Germline V gene data show CDR1 as SGDLS and CDR2 as YYNGEE. V lost 4 bases, J lost 10 bases, and 15 bases lay in between. In DNA, the CDR3 is TGTGCCAGCAGCCAAATACAACTTCGGGAGCAGTTCTTC. This sequence encodes CASSQIQLREQFF.